A single sample is the source of the 17 T cell receptor beta chains below, sequenced in a study of tumor-infiltrating lymphocytes in primary liver carcinoma. Researchers generated TCR beta cDNA from roughly 510 ng of total RNA, relying on a constant-region primer. Slightly modified ARM-PCR, run as three nested multiplex PCR rounds, produced the TCR beta libraries. For approximately 9 cycles apiece, the opening two PCR rounds ran with TRBV1-TRBV30 forward primers and a C-beta reverse primer. TCRdb analysed the multiplex PCR reads with MiXCR anew, one entry per CDR3 protein. The profile shows some 190,000 distinct CDR3 sequences, roughly three fifths of them singletons. They got blood RNA out of unsorted whole blood and also pulled out germline DNA. The source material was peripheral blood. Receptor source: a man aged 35-49 years with primary liver carcinoma and hepatitis B virus infection.

This clonotype was seen a few times. The rearrangement joins TRBV29-1 to TRBJ2-5; 8 positions match TRBD1. Germline lookup yields CDR1 SQVTM and CDR2 ANQGSEA. This CDR3 is built from 15 residues. Trimming took 5 bases from V and 1 from J; bases not matched to a gene: 9. The CDR3, as DNA: TGCAGCGTTACCCCGGGACAGGCGCCCCAAGAGACCCAGTACTTC. Encoded protein: CSVTPGQAPQETQYF.

The chain links TRBV29-1 to TRBJ2-2, with 14 positions matching TRBD2. V gave up 7 bases and J gave up 1 base; unmatched junction bases: 5. The germline V gene encodes CDR1 SQVTM and CDR2 ANQGSEA. This CDR3 region has 16 residues. CDR3 nucleotide sequence: TGCAGCGGGCAGACTAGCGGGGGGGAGAACACCGGGGAGCTGTTTTTT. This gives the protein CSGQTSGGENTGELFF.

This clonotype was recorded once. The chain employs TRBV4-1 and TRBJ1-3, with TRBD1 as a possible D gene (5 bases). The germline CDR1 and CDR2 sequences are MGHRA and YSYEKL. The ends were cut back, 4 bases at V and 8 bases at J, with 12 bases in the middle. The length of the CDR3 is 13 residues. The CDR3 sequence: CASSPLGGYTIYF. CDR3 DNA sequence: TGCGCCAGCAGCCCACTTGGGGGGTACACCATATATTTT.

The chain combines TRBV28 with TRBJ2-4; D is ambiguous. The CDR3 loop spans 13 amino acids. Trimming removed 6 bases at V and 0 bases at J, with 6 bases between. The germline V gene has CDR1 MDHEN and CDR2 SYDVKM. CDR3 sequence reads: CASREIAKNIQYF. The DNA of the CDR3 is TGTGCCAGCAGAGAGATAGCCAAAAACATTCAGTACTTC.

Turning to this clonotype: Since the CDR3 does not end with the conserved phenylalanine or tryptophan, this likely comes from a read error. The chain recombines TRBV11-2 with TRBJ2-1; 9 bases match TRBD2. Losses at the gene ends were 5 bases for V and 4 bases for J; bases not matched to a gene: 6. Germline V gives CDR1 SGHAT, CDR2 FQNNGV. This CDR3 region has 15 residues. The CDR3 is CASSLLAGGYNEQFL. The DNA of the CDR3 is TGTGCCAGCAGCCTACTCGCGGGAGGGTACAATGAGCAGTTCCTC.

This chain joins TRBV4-1 and TRBJ2-4; no clear D. The germline V and J ends were trimmed by 2 bases and 3 bases, with 8 bases remaining between them. The CDR3 runs 14 residues. Germline CDR1 reads MGHRA; CDR2 reads YSYEKL. The CDR3 region is CASSQPIDKNIQYF. The CDR3 DNA is TGCGCCAGCAGCCAACCCATAGACAAAAACATTCAGTACTTC.

Concerning this clonotype itself: A much larger clone lies a single base off, so this may be a read error. This chain links TRBV29-1 with TRBJ2-7, with D possibly matching TRBD1 (6 bases). There are 13 residues in the CDR3. Germline lookup yields CDR1 SQVTM and CDR2 ANQGSEA. The V end was cut by 4 bases, the J end by 2 bases, with 12 bases between. CDR3 in amino acids: CSVADRATYEQYF. The CDR3 nucleotides are TGCAGCGTTGCGGACAGAGCTACCTACGAGCAGTACTTC.

This chain uses TRBV29-1 with TRBJ1-5; maybe TRBD1 (6 bases). V lost 6 bases to trimming and J lost 7 bases, with 19 bases between them. The CDR3 sequence is 14 residues long. Germline loops: CDR1 SQVTM, CDR2 ANQGSEA. The CDR3: CSVGGGGAGQPQHF. The CDR3 DNA reads as TGCAGCGTCGGAGGTGGGGGGGCCGGGCAGCCCCAGCATTTT.

The V gene is TRBV4-1, the J gene TRBJ2-7; 12 bases line up with TRBD2. Germline CDR1 and CDR2: MGHRA and YSYEKL. CDR3 length equals 17 residues. J was trimmed by 2 bases and V by 0 bases; bases with no gene match: 5. CDR3 protein: CASSQEGGLAGPYEQYF. CDR3 DNA: TGCGCCAGCAGCCAAGAGGGGGGACTAGCGGGTCCCTACGAGCAGTACTTC.

On this clonotype itself: Sequence at one end of the junction differs from germline and may be a read error. CDR3 bases: TGTGCCAGCAGCTTGACAGCAGGGGAGCTGTCTTTT. It yields the protein CASSLTAGELSF. This chain uses TRBV11-3 with TRBJ2-2, with D perhaps TRBD1 (6 bases). Germline V gene sequence: CDR1 SGHNT, CDR2 YENEEA. This CDR3 has 12 residues.

This clonotype has more than one count but fewer than ten. The chain joins TRBV29-1 to TRBJ2-7; D might be TRBD2 (5 bases). This CDR3 region has 10 residues. V lost 7 bases and J lost 13, with 17 bases in between. Germline assignment: CDR1 SQVTM and CDR2 ANQGSEA. This CDR3 is CSADSRTGYF. The DNA of the CDR3 is TGCAGCGCAGATTCGCGGACGGGATACTTC.

CDR3 sequence reads: CASSFQQAPLPLHF. The CDR3 DNA follows: TGTGCCAGCAGTTTTCAACAGGCGCCCCTTCCCCTCCACTTT. The J gene is TRBJ1-6, the V gene TRBV6-6; possible D gene TRBD1, 5 bases. V dropped 4 bases and J dropped 13 bases, with 17 bases sitting between them. The CDR3 spans 14 residues. Per the germline V gene, CDR1 is MNHNY and CDR2 is SVGAGI (reference sequence).

To note about this clonotype: A much larger clonotype is one base distant, so this may be a read error. The V and J genes are TRBV11-2 and TRBJ2-3; 9 bases match TRBD2. The V segment lost 5 bases and the J segment 4 bases; nucleotides outside the gene matches: 7. Germline CDR1 is SGHAT and CDR2 is FQNNGV. This CDR3 region has 15 residues. The CDR3 here is CASSLAGPRADTQYF. The CDR3 DNA reads as TGTGCCAGCAGCCTAGCGGGGCCGAGGGCAGATACGCAGTATTTT.

This clonotype occurred many times. The chain carries TRBV11-2 and TRBJ1-1; tentatively, D is TRBD1 (5 bases). CDR1 and CDR2 from the germline V gene are SGHAT and FQNNGV. CDR3 length equals 13 residues. V was pared by 6 bases and J by 1 base, with 9 bases between. CDR3 sequence (DNA): TGTGCCAGCAGTCCAGGGTCGAACACTGAAGCTTTCTTT. Its protein is CASSPGSNTEAFF.

CDR3 DNA: TGCGCCAGCAGCTGGGGGGACAGCTGGAATGAGCAGTTCTTC. Its translation is CASSWGDSWNEQFF. The genes are TRBV5-1 and TRBJ2-1, with D tentatively TRBD1 (7 bases). Trimming took 3 bases from V and 7 from J, leaving 14 bases between them. The CDR3 contains 14 residues. Germline lookup yields CDR1 SGHRS and CDR2 YFSETQ.

As to this clonotype: Compared with germline, one end of the junction differs, possibly owing to a read error. This chain joins TRBV28 and TRBJ2-7; D remains unclear. This CDR3 comprises 11 residues. Germline-derived CDR1 and CDR2 are MDHEN and SYDVKM. CDR3 DNA: TGTGCCAGCAGGAGAGAATACGAGCGGTACTTC. Its protein product is CASRREYERYF.

V gene TRBV29-1 combines with J gene TRBJ2-7, with unresolved D. This CDR3 region has 13 residues. Per germline, CDR1 SQVTM and CDR2 ANQGSEA. Trimming removed 4 bases at V and 2 bases at J, with 12 bases between. The CDR3 here is CSVASDGPYEQYF. CDR3 bases: TGCAGCGTTGCCTCGGACGGACCCTACGAGCAGTACTTC.